The next 16 T cell receptor beta chains were all read from a single sample in a study of blood T cells in healthy people across ages (dated by TCRdb to between 2014 and 2017). The library relied on 5' RACE. For sequencing, an Illumina HiSeq 2500 was employed. A second PCR of roughly 7 to 12 cycles was run with a J-beta primer mix and a sample-barcoded 5' primer. Through fastp at Q25 and MiXCR, TCRdb rebuilt clones from the public reads, retaining in-frame beta chains. Identical CDR3 protein sequences are pooled into one entry, listed with their most common genes and DNA. This sample is represented by about 780,000 distinct CDR3 sequences; less than 60% of them were singletons. About a sixth of the sample lies in the top ten. Sequenced: blood. All receptors come from a man older than 75 in good health.

The table lists this clonotype with a few counts. The chain recombines TRBV5-1 with TRBJ2-7; TRBD1 might be the D (6 bases). Germline CDR1 is SGHRS and CDR2 is YFSETQ. This CDR3 has 13 residues. V was shortened by 4 bases and J by 4 bases, with 12 bases between the two germline ends. The CDR3 DNA reads TGCGCCAGCAGCCCACAGGGAAGGTACGAGCAGTACTTC. It encodes CASSPQGRYEQYF.

The chain links TRBV18 to TRBJ2-7; D is uncertain. The J call may be incorrect, as the DNA end agrees better with TRBJ2-5. Per germline, CDR1 KGHSH and CDR2 LQKENI. This CDR3 is 13 amino acids long. Here the CDR3 reads CASSPLGKETQYF. The CDR3 coding sequence is TGTGCCAGCTCACCATTGGGGAAGGAGACCCAGTACTTC.

The V gene is TRBV27, the J gene TRBJ2-1; the D is unclear. Germline V gene sequence: CDR1 MNHEY, CDR2 SMNVEV (reference sequence). This CDR3 has 15 residues. V was shortened by 0 bases and J by 3 bases, with 9 bases between the two germline ends. In DNA form, the CDR3 reads TGTGCCAGCAGTTTATCCAGGCAGGTCTACAATGAGCAGTTCTTC. Encoded protein: CASSLSRQVYNEQFF.

This clonotype has a single count. The chain links TRBV11-2 to TRBJ1-1, with 7 nucleotides matching TRBD1. V shed 3 bases and J 2 bases; nucleotides not matched to a gene: 3. CDR3 length equals 14 residues. CDR1 is SGHAT and CDR2 is FQNNGV in the germline V gene. Written as DNA, the CDR3 is TGTGCCAGCAGCTTTGGACAGGCTAACACTGAAGCTTTCTTT. Amino acid sequence: CASSFGQANTEAFF.

The chain joins TRBV24-1 to TRBJ2-5; 7 nucleotides line up with TRBD1. The junction had 15 bases not matched to a gene; V was cut back by 4 bases and J by 2 bases. CDR1 KGHDR and CDR2 SFDVKD come from the germline V gene. CDR3 length: 18 residues. The CDR3, as DNA: TGTGCCACCAGTGACCCTAGGTCAACTTTGGGACAGCAAGAGACCCAGTACTTC. This sequence encodes CATSDPRSTLGQQETQYF.

Only a few counts were recorded for this clonotype. The junction does not match germline at one end; this may be a read error. The rearrangement links TRBV20-1 to TRBJ1-4, with D unresolved. The CDR3 length is 13 residues. The germline V gene encodes CDR1 DFQATT and CDR2 SNEGSKA (reference sequence). CDR3 sequence (DNA): TGCAGTGCCGAGGAGATCACTAATGAAAAGCTGTTTTTT. Encoded protein: CSAEEITNEKLFF.

CDR3 nucleotides: TGTGCCAGCACCCGACTAGCGGGTGTAGGTCTTTCCTCTAATACGCAGTATTTT. Residues: CASTRLAGVGLSSNTQYF. The V and J genes are TRBV3-1 and TRBJ2-3, with 10 nucleotides matching TRBD2. With 7 bases clipped from V and 7 bases from J, the junction kept 20 bases outside the gene matches. CDR1 and CDR2 from the germline V gene are LGHDT and YNNKEL (reference sequence). This CDR3 region has 18 residues.

The gene calls are TRBV3-1 and TRBJ2-7; 8 nucleotides line up with TRBD2. The CDR3 extends over 20 amino acids. Looked up from germline, CDR1 is LGHDT and CDR2 is YNNKEL (reference sequence). The J segment lost 4 bases and the V segment lost 5 bases, leaving 25 bases of the junction unmatched. The CDR3 coding sequence is TGTGCCAGCAGCGTTCAGGACCCGAGGGTAGCGGGGCCCTCGGTTTACGAGCAGTACTTC. This codes for CASSVQDPRVAGPSVYEQYF.

This clonotype has a count of ten or more. In DNA form, the CDR3 reads TGCGCCAGCAGCATACCCTATAGACTAGCGGCAAATGAGCAGTTCTTC. It is translated as CASSIPYRLAANEQFF. The chain has TRBV5-1 and TRBJ2-1, with 9 bases matching TRBD2. Trimming at V came to 4 bases and at J to 7 bases, leaving 12 bases not matched to a gene. Germline assignment: CDR1 SGHRS and CDR2 YFSETQ. The CDR3 sequence is 16 residues long.

This clonotype came up many times. The chain carries TRBV5-4 and TRBJ2-7; no reliable D call. Germline V gives CDR1 SGHNT, CDR2 YYREEE (reference sequence). Trimming left V 3 bases short and J 3 bases short, with 16 bases between. CDR3 length: 15 amino acids. CDR3 protein: CASSSGRTVDYEQYF. CDR3 bases: TGTGCCAGCAGCTCTGGGCGGACGGTGGACTACGAGCAGTACTTC.

This clonotype was picked up a small number of times. The V and J genes are TRBV5-1 and TRBJ2-1; D unresolved. In germline, CDR1 is SGHRS, CDR2 YFSETQ. The CDR3 runs 13 residues. With 4 bases removed from V and 6 bases from J, the gap between germline ends came to 11 bases. The CDR3 bases are TGCGCCAGCAGCCCCCTCCGGAGCAATGAGCAGTTCTTC. This codes for CASSPLRSNEQFF.

The genes are TRBV3-1 and TRBJ2-7; no definite D call. This CDR3 region has 14 residues. Germline lookup yields CDR1 LGHDT and CDR2 YNNKEL (reference sequence). V dropped 2 bases and J dropped 4 bases, with 12 bases sitting between them. For the CDR3, the DNA is TGTGCCAGCAGCCAACCCTCAGCACGGTACGAGCAGTACTTC. Protein: CASSQPSARYEQYF.

The chain couples TRBV10-1 to TRBJ2-7; D may be TRBD2 (5 bases). Germline lookup yields CDR1 WNHNN and CDR2 SYGVQD (reference sequence). V was pared by 4 bases and J by 0 bases, with 16 bases between. This CDR3 region has 16 residues. The CDR3 spells CASSGSPSRTSYEQYF. CDR3 coding DNA: TGCGCCAGCAGTGGGTCTCCTAGCCGAACCTCCTACGAGCAGTACTTC.

V gene TRBV10-3 combines with J gene TRBJ2-5, with D perhaps assigned TRBD1 or TRBD2 (6 bases each). The CDR3 is 14 residues long. V dropped 8 bases and J dropped 1 base, with 14 bases sitting between them. Looked up from germline, CDR1 is ENHRY and CDR2 is SYGVKD. The CDR3, as DNA: TGTGCCATCGGAACCGGGGGCTCCCAAGAGACCCAGTACTTC. It yields the protein CAIGTGGSQETQYF.

The chain joins TRBV29-1 to TRBJ1-2, with D hard to call. Trimming removed 5 bases from V and 6 bases from J, with 16 bases in between. The CDR3 consists of 13 residues. Germline CDR1 SQVTM, CDR2 ANQGSEA. The CDR3 sequence is CSVRWGVEDGYTF. The CDR3 region has the DNA TGCAGCGTTAGGTGGGGAGTAGAGGATGGCTACACCTTC. The full variable domain, in which reference TRBV29-1 and TRBJ1-2 provide the parts outside the CDR3, is SAVISQKPSRDICQRGTSLTIQCQVDSQVTMMFWYRQQPGQSLTLIATANQGSEATYESGFVIDKFPISRPNLTFSTLTVSNMSPEDSSIYLCSVRWGVEDGYTFGSGTRLTVV.

The chain combines TRBV28 with TRBJ2-7, with 8 bases identical to TRBD1. Germline-derived CDR1 and CDR2 are MDHEN and SYDVKM. The V segment lost 9 bases and the J segment 3 bases; nucleotides outside the gene matches: 4. This CDR3 contains 12 residues. CDR3 in DNA: TGTGCCAGTGGACAGGGACTCTACGAGCAGTACTTC. This gives the protein CASGQGLYEQYF.